Each of the 19 T cell receptor beta chains below was sequenced from the same sample in a study of OX40 agonist ivuxolimab in advanced cancers. TCRdb keeps only in-frame clones here, not all; method: immunoSEQ multiplex PCR. Here the sample spans tens of thousands of clones, approximately 90% being singletons. The sample consisted of CD4+ or CD8+ T cells sorted from blood, taken in a trial of the OX40 agonist ivuxolimab. The receptors stem from an adult with an advanced solid tumor such as melanoma, head and neck, liver or kidney cancer.

This clone was seen just once. The chain is built from TRBV6-6 and TRBJ2-7; D may be TRBD1 or TRBD2 (6 bases each). This CDR3 is built from 12 residues. Trimming cost V 10 bases and J 0 bases, with 10 bases left between them. The germline V gene encodes CDR1 MNHNY and CDR2 SVGAGI (reference sequence). The DNA for the CDR3 is TGTGCCACAGGGGACTTCTCCTACGAGCAGTACTTC. Protein sequence: CATGDFSYEQYF.

V is TRBV10-3 and J is TRBJ2-1; 12 bases map to TRBD2. Trimming removed 6 bases from V and 3 bases from J; junction bases left unmatched: 9. Germline V lookup: CDR1 ENHRY, CDR2 SYGVKD. The CDR3 extends over 17 amino acids. The CDR3 nucleotides read TGTGCCATCAGCGACCCAGGGACTAGCGGGTTCTACAATGAGCAGTTCTTC. It yields the protein CAISDPGTSGFYNEQFF.

The chain uses TRBV19 and TRBJ2-1, with 8 bases lining up with TRBD1. Germline CDR1 and CDR2: LNHDA and SQIVND (reference sequence). The junction had 3 bases not matched to a gene; V was cut back by 10 bases and J by 1 base. CDR3 size: 13 residues. In nucleotides, the CDR3 is TGTGCCACCCGACAGGGGTCCTACAATGAGCAGTTCTTC. Its translation is CATRQGSYNEQFF.

The chain is built from TRBV19 and TRBJ2-1; D call uncertain. Trimming shortened V by 0 bases and J by 6 bases, and 15 bases separated the two germline ends. The length of the CDR3 is 16 residues. Germline values: CDR1 LNHDA, CDR2 SQIVND (reference sequence). The CDR3 nucleotides are TGTGCCAGTAGTATAGATCTGGGTCACTGGCCCAATGAGCAGTTCTTC. As protein: CASSIDLGHWPNEQFF.

The rearrangement links TRBV9 to TRBJ2-7; 10 bases fit TRBD2. The CDR3 covers 14 residues. Germline V lookup: CDR1 SGDLS, CDR2 YYNGEE. The J segment lost 1 base and the V segment lost 4 bases, leaving 2 bases of the junction unmatched. CDR3 sequence reads: CASSTSGKSYEQYF. The CDR3 nucleotides are TGTGCCAGCAGCACTAGCGGGAAGTCCTACGAGCAGTACTTC.

J is TRBJ2-3 and V is TRBV4-1; 7 nucleotides align to TRBD2. This CDR3 has 17 amino acids. Trimming cost V 3 bases and J 3 bases; bases outside gene matches: 12. Per germline, CDR1 MGHRA and CDR2 YSYEKL. CDR3 bases: TGCGCCAGCAGCCACCCGAGGAAAACTAGCGAAACAGATACGCAGTATTTT. Translation gives CASSHPRKTSETDTQYF.

The chain uses TRBV4-1 and TRBJ2-7; perhaps D is TRBD1 or TRBD2 (5 bases each). CDR1 is MGHRA and CDR2 is YSYEKL in the germline V gene. The CDR3 covers 14 residues. Trimming shortened V by 4 bases and J by 3 bases, and 13 bases separated the two germline ends. The DNA of the CDR3 is TGCGCCAGCAGCCTCGAACTTGGGGGCTACGAGCAGTACGTC. The encoded protein is CASSLELGGYEQYV.

The table lists this clone with a count of one. This sequence joins TRBV2 and TRBJ1-5, with 9 positions matching TRBD1. Germline V gene data show CDR1 as SNHLY and CDR2 as FYNNEI. This CDR3 spans 17 amino acids. V shed 6 bases, J shed 4 bases, and the junction held 13 bases outside the gene matches. CDR3 region: CASSGDRAELQNQPQHF. CDR3 nucleotides: TGTGCCAGCAGCGGGGACAGGGCCGAACTTCAAAATCAGCCCCAGCATTTT.

The rearrangement links TRBV10-3 to TRBJ1-3; no firm D call. Trimming took off 5 bases at V and 0 bases at J, with 8 bases between the two ends. The CDR3 consists of 14 residues. CDR1 ENHRY and CDR2 SYGVKD come from the germline V gene. This CDR3 reads CAISPADSGNTIYF. The CDR3 DNA reads TGTGCCATCAGTCCAGCTGACTCTGGAAACACCATATATTTT.

The rearrangement links TRBV9 to TRBJ2-2; D is undetermined. V was cut by 2 bases and J by 3 bases, with 17 bases left in between. The CDR3 has 17 residues. The germline CDR1 and CDR2 sequences are SGDLS and YYNGEE. The CDR3 DNA sequence: TGTGCCAGCAGCGTGAGCTTGGGGTGGTTGGACACCGGGGAGCTGTTTTTT. Its translation: CASSVSLGWLDTGELFF. The full variable domain, with the rest looked up from reference TRBV9 and TRBJ2-2, is DSGVTQTPKHLITATGQRVTLRCSPRSGDLSVYWYQQSLDQGLQFLIQYYNGEERAKGNILERFSAQQFPDLHSELNLSSLELGDSALYFCASSVSLGWLDTGELFFGEGSRLTVL.

V usage is TRBV7-9 and J usage is TRBJ2-7; 9 bases align to TRBD1. The CDR3 sequence is 15 residues long. Germline lookup yields CDR1 SEHNR and CDR2 FQNEAQ (reference sequence). The trim removed 1 base at V and 2 bases at J, leaving 3 bases unmatched. The CDR3 region has the DNA TGTGCCAGCAGCTTAGGGGACAGGGACACCTACGAGCAGTACTTC. Its translation is CASSLGDRDTYEQYF. Using reference TRBV7-9 and TRBJ2-7 for the parts outside the CDR3, the full variable domain is DTGVSQNPRHKITKRGQNVTFRCDPISEHNRLYWYRQTLGQGPEFLTYFQNEAQLEKSRLLSDRFSAERPKGSFSTLEIQRTEQGDSAMYLCASSLGDRDTYEQYFGPGTRLTVT.

The chain uses TRBV4-3 and TRBJ2-7; no clear D gene. V lost 0 bases, J lost 3 bases, and 12 bases lay in between. The CDR3 is 15 residues long. Germline CDR1 and CDR2: LGHNA and YSLEER. The CDR3 protein is CASSQELGSYYEQYF. The CDR3 DNA reads TGCGCCAGCAGCCAAGAGCTTGGCAGCTACTACGAGCAGTACTTC.

This rearrangement joins TRBV7-8 to TRBJ2-1; D perhaps matches TRBD2 (6 bases). Germline lookup yields CDR1 SGHVS and CDR2 FQNEAQ. V lost 3 bases to trimming and J lost 0 bases, with 18 bases between them. The CDR3 consists of 18 residues. The CDR3, as DNA: TGTGCCAGCAGCTTGTCCCTCGGGCTAGCGTTCTCCTACAATGAGCAGTTCTTC. Protein product: CASSLSLGLAFSYNEQFF.

The chain combines TRBV5-5 with TRBJ2-7, with 14 bases matching TRBD2. With V trimmed by 5 bases and J by 3 bases, 4 bases remained unmatched. The CDR3 extends over 15 amino acids. Germline-derived CDR1 and CDR2 are SGHKS and YYEKEE (reference sequence). Here the CDR3 reads CASSFGTSGSYEQYF. The CDR3 bases are TGTGCCAGCAGTTTTGGGACTAGCGGGAGCTACGAGCAGTACTTC.

The CDR3 reads CASSLGTGMAYEQYF. In DNA, the CDR3 is TGTGCCAGCAGCTTAGGGACAGGGATGGCCTACGAGCAGTACTTC. The J gene is TRBJ2-7, the V gene TRBV7-9; 8 bases match TRBD1. The J segment lost 2 bases and the V segment lost 1 base, leaving 4 bases of the junction unmatched. Looked up from germline, CDR1 is SEHNR and CDR2 is FQNEAQ (reference sequence). The CDR3 runs 15 residues.

This chain connects TRBV18 to TRBJ1-2, with 7 bases aligning to TRBD1. Trimming removed 0 bases from V and 4 bases from J; junction bases left unmatched: 11. CDR3 length: 17 residues. Germline CDR1 is KGHSH and CDR2 is LQKENI. The CDR3 coding sequence is TGTGCCAGCTCACCACCGGGAATAACAGGGGCGCCCTATGGCTACACCTTC. Protein sequence: CASSPPGITGAPYGYTF.

The genes are TRBV25-1 and TRBJ2-7, with TRBD1 matching over 8 bases. Germline loops: CDR1 MGHDK, CDR2 SYGVNS. J gave up 3 bases and V 5 bases, and 3 bases lay outside the gene matches. This CDR3 comprises 13 residues. CDR3 DNA sequence: TGTGCCAGCAGTTCGGGACAGGTCTACGAGCAGTACGTC. Translation gives CASSSGQVYEQYV.

Written as DNA, the CDR3 is TGTGCCAGCAGCTCCAACTCCTACGAGCAGTACTTC. Amino acid sequence: CASSSNSYEQYF. The rearrangement links TRBV14 to TRBJ2-7; D is undetermined. The CDR3 has 12 residues. Germline V lookup: CDR1 SGHDN, CDR2 FVKESK. The ends were cut back, 5 bases at V and 0 bases at J, with 5 bases in the middle.

By sample fraction, this clone is medium-sized. V gene TRBV27 combines with J gene TRBJ1-5; no definite D call. There are 13 residues in the CDR3. Germline assignment: CDR1 MNHEY and CDR2 SMNVEV (reference sequence). V lost 3 bases and J lost 4, with 7 bases in between. The CDR3 DNA follows: TGTGCCAGCAGTTTTCTCGGGAATCAGCCCCAGCATTTT. This translates into CASSFLGNQPQHF.